This entry lists 25 T cell receptor beta chains sequenced from one sample in a study of shared clonotypes between healthy human individuals. Data came from immunoSEQ multiplex PCR; TCRdb stores just in-frame clones and leaves some out. Of approximately 2.1 million clones in the sample, 93% are singletons; the top ten hold about 0.39%. The specimen sequenced was naive CD4+ T cells from PBMCs. Subset specified: CD45RA+ positively selected. These receptors were collected from a man younger than 30 in good health. Some clones in this sample may be carry-over from other donors' samples.

The V and J genes are TRBV28 and TRBJ2-7, with D unresolved. Germline V CDR1 and CDR2: MDHEN, SYDVKM. There are 12 residues in the CDR3. V was pared by 4 bases and J by 7 bases, with 11 bases between. Written as DNA, the CDR3 is TGTGCCAGCAGTTCCCCGACGAGGGAGCAGTACTTC. Translation: CASSSPTREQYF.

The V gene is TRBV18, the J gene TRBJ1-1, with D perhaps TRBD1 (6 bases). This CDR3 has 15 amino acids. Germline lookup yields CDR1 KGHSH and CDR2 LQKENI. V dropped 6 bases and J dropped 6 bases, with 20 bases sitting between them. CDR3 sequence reads: CASSLTGTLAPEAFF. The CDR3 DNA reads as TGTGCCAGCTCCCTCACCGGGACATTGGCTCCTGAAGCTTTCTTT.

This clone appeared a single time. The chain carries TRBV6-6 and TRBJ1-1; tentatively, D is TRBD1 (6 bases). The CDR3 has 14 amino acids. The V end lost 2 bases, the J end lost 6 bases, and 13 bases lay between the germline ends. Per germline, CDR1 MNHNY and CDR2 SVGAGI (reference sequence). CDR3 loop: CASSYQEGVAEAFF. The CDR3 region has the DNA TGTGCCAGCAGTTACCAGGAGGGGGTCGCTGAAGCTTTCTTT.

CDR3 nucleotide sequence: TGTGCTAGTGGTTTGGCCCCTAAATCAGGGTACCAAGAGACCCAGTACTTC. It codes for CASGLAPKSGYQETQYF. The rearrangement links TRBV12-5 to TRBJ2-5; D perhaps matches TRBD1 (5 bases). Trimming cost V 1 base and J 0 bases, with 15 bases left between them. This CDR3 is 17 amino acids long. CDR1 is LGHNT, CDR2 FRNRAP, per germline.

This clone has only one observation. The chain carries TRBV5-1 and TRBJ1-1; D gene ambiguous. This CDR3 is 16 amino acids long. CDR1 SGHRS and CDR2 YFSETQ come from the germline V gene. Trimming removed 5 bases from V and 0 bases from J, with 17 bases in between. In DNA form, the CDR3 reads TGCGCCAGCAGTTCCGGTCTAAACGGTATGAACACTGAAGCTTTCTTT. Its translation: CASSSGLNGMNTEAFF.

This chain connects TRBV28 to TRBJ1-5, with 8 positions matching TRBD1. Trimming at V came to 7 bases and at J to 5 bases, leaving 16 bases not matched to a gene. The CDR3 extends over 17 amino acids. The germline V gene has CDR1 MDHEN and CDR2 SYDVKM. CDR3 nucleotide sequence: TGTGCCAGCACCCCCCCCCGGGGCAGGGGGCGAGATCAGCCCCAGCATTTT. Translation: CASTPPRGRGRDQPQHF.

The V and J genes are TRBV6-5 and TRBJ1-2, with D perhaps TRBD1 (5 bases). Germline CDR1 reads MNHEY; CDR2 reads SVGAGI. The V gene lost 8 bases and the J gene lost 2 bases, with 12 bases spanning the gap. The CDR3 sequence is 13 residues long. The chain's CDR3 is CASRRGKNYGYTF. The CDR3 DNA follows: TGTGCCAGCCGCCGGGGGAAGAACTATGGCTACACCTTC.

The gene calls are TRBV9 and TRBJ2-5; 8 bases align to TRBD1. V was clipped by 3 bases and J by 3 bases; unmatched bases: 4. This CDR3 has 14 residues. CDR1 and CDR2 (germline): SGDLS, YYNGEE. Here the CDR3 DNA reads TGTGCCAGCAGCGCCGGGACAGGAAAAGAGACCCAGTACTTC. Amino acid sequence: CASSAGTGKETQYF.

A few counts support this clone. The CDR3 loop is CASSLDRQQPQHF. The CDR3 DNA is TGTGCCAGCAGCTTAGATCGGCAGCAGCCCCAGCATTTT. The genes are TRBV7-2 and TRBJ1-5; D unresolved. Per the germline V gene, CDR1 is SGHTA and CDR2 is FQGNSA. The CDR3 covers 13 residues. Trimming shortened V by 1 base and J by 7 bases, and 8 bases separated the two germline ends. The variable domain in full, with the rest retrieved from reference TRBV7-2 and TRBJ1-5, is GAGVSQSPSNKVTEKGKDVELRCDPISGHTALYWYRQSLGQGLEFLIYFQGNSAPDKSGLPSDRFSAERTGGSVSTLTIQRTQQEDSAVYLCASSLDRQQPQHFGDGTRLSIL.

V and J are TRBV9 and TRBJ2-7, with 12 bases lining up with TRBD2. V shed 2 bases, J shed 5 bases, and the junction held 5 bases outside the gene matches. This CDR3 contains 15 residues. The germline gives CDR1 SGDLS, CDR2 YYNGEE. The CDR3: CASSVGTSGRDEQYF. Here the CDR3 DNA reads TGTGCCAGCAGCGTGGGGACTAGCGGGCGGGACGAGCAGTACTTC.

This clone was detected once. The V and J genes are TRBV28 and TRBJ2-3; no definite D call. Germline CDR1 and CDR2: MDHEN and SYDVKM. V was pared by 7 bases and J by 2 bases, with 19 bases between. This CDR3 has 16 amino acids. This chain's CDR3 is CASIPSLGRFTDTQYF. CDR3 in DNA: TGTGCCAGCATCCCATCGTTAGGTCGATTCACAGATACGCAGTATTTT.

The chain joins TRBV7-2 to TRBJ1-2, with 7 bases fitting TRBD1. The CDR3 has 13 amino acids. Germline CDR1 reads SGHTA; CDR2 reads FQGNSA. V lost 4 bases, J lost 3 bases, and 2 bases stayed unmatched. The CDR3 DNA reads TGTGCCAGCAGCTCTGGGACAGACTATGGCTACACCTTC. Amino acid sequence: CASSSGTDYGYTF.

The chain employs TRBV11-2 and TRBJ2-7; no clear D gene. This CDR3 spans 13 amino acids. The germline V gene encodes CDR1 SGHAT and CDR2 FQNNGV. The V end was cut by 0 bases, the J end by 7 bases, with 10 bases between. CDR3 DNA: TGTGCCAGCAGCTTAGACCCTTTGGGAGAGCAGTACTTC. Residues: CASSLDPLGEQYF.

The J gene is TRBJ1-1, the V gene TRBV4-1; D unclear. Trimming cost V 4 bases and J 5 bases, with 17 bases left between them. CDR1 MGHRA and CDR2 YSYEKL come from the germline V gene. The CDR3 totals 15 residues. The CDR3 DNA is TGCGCCAGCAGCCCGATTGGAGGGAAAGGAACTGAAGCTTTCTTT. It specifies CASSPIGGKGTEAFF.

J is TRBJ1-2 and V is TRBV30, with a tentative D call TRBD1 (5 bases). The germline gives CDR1 GTSNPN, CDR2 SVGIG (reference sequence). V lost 3 bases and J 6 bases, leaving 11 bases between the germline ends. CDR3 length: 12 residues. The CDR3 DNA reads as TGTGCCTGGAGGGGGCGTGAGGATGGCTACACCTTC. Its translation: CAWRGREDGYTF.

This clone has just a few counts. At the DNA level, this CDR3 is encoded by other sequences in the same sample as well. The V call is TRBV5-1, the J call TRBJ1-1; D ambiguous. With 0 bases removed from V and 5 bases from J, the gap between germline ends came to 2 bases. The CDR3 runs to 11 residues. The germline CDR1 and CDR2 sequences are SGHRS and YFSETQ. CDR3 in DNA: TGCGCCAGCAGCTTGGATACTGAAGCTTTCTTT. Protein product: CASSLDTEAFF.

As for this clone: At one end, the junction sequence differs from germline, possibly due to a read error. The chain links TRBV30 to TRBJ1-1, with D unclear. This CDR3 has 13 amino acids. From germline, CDR1 is GTSNPN and CDR2 SVGIG (reference sequence). CDR3 in amino acids: CAGSKNLGTEAFF. CDR3 nucleotide sequence: TGTGCCGGGAGCAAAAATTTGGGCACTGAAGCTTTCTTT.

The genes are TRBV7-2 and TRBJ2-1; TRBD2 matches at 10 bases. This CDR3 is 16 amino acids long. CDR1 and CDR2 from the germline V gene are SGHTA and FQGNSA. Unmatched junction bases numbered 6, after V lost 1 base and J lost 6 bases. The CDR3 region is CASSLGALAGLNEQFF. The CDR3 nucleotides are TGTGCCAGCAGCTTAGGTGCACTAGCGGGACTCAATGAGCAGTTCTTC.

The chain carries TRBV2 and TRBJ1-4; 8 bases are shared with TRBD1. The CDR3 is made up of 16 amino acids. With 8 bases clipped from V and 0 bases from J, the junction kept 8 bases outside the gene matches. Germline CDR1 and CDR2: SNHLY and FYNNEI. CDR3 protein: CASGRDRLATNEKLFF. CDR3 sequence (DNA): TGTGCCAGCGGACGGGACAGGCTTGCAACTAATGAAAAACTGTTTTTT.

V and J are TRBV28 and TRBJ1-3, with 7 bases matching TRBD1. Per germline, CDR1 MDHEN and CDR2 SYDVKM. Germline trimming cut 6 bases from V and 2 bases from J; bases unmatched to any gene: 10. This CDR3 region has 16 residues. The CDR3, as DNA: TGTGCCAGCAGCAATCCAGTCCAGGGGGCTGGAAACACCATATATTTT. Amino acid sequence: CASSNPVQGAGNTIYF. Full variable domain (outside the CDR3, taken from reference TRBV28 and TRBJ1-3): DVKVTQSSRYLVKRTGEKVFLECVQDMDHENMFWYRQDPGLGLRLIYFSYDVKMKEKGDIPEGYSVSREKKERFSLILESASTNQTSMYLCASSNPVQGAGNTIYFGEGSWLTVV.

The chain recombines TRBV6-6 with TRBJ2-7; D is ambiguous. The V and J ends lost 6 bases and 4 bases respectively, with 13 bases between them. CDR3 size: 13 residues. Looked up from germline, CDR1 is MNHNY and CDR2 is SVGAGI (reference sequence). This chain's CDR3 is CASSRQSSYEQYF. The CDR3 DNA follows: TGTGCCAGCAGCCGCCAGAGTTCTTACGAGCAGTACTTC.

V usage is TRBV4-1 and J usage is TRBJ2-1, with D uncertain. Trimming shortened V by 0 bases and J by 0 bases, and 9 bases separated the two germline ends. Looked up from germline, CDR1 is MGHRA and CDR2 is YSYEKL. The CDR3 runs 16 residues. The CDR3 region is CASSQDGVSSYNEQFF. The CDR3 DNA is TGCGCCAGCAGCCAAGATGGTGTTAGCTCCTACAATGAGCAGTTCTTC.

The chain has TRBV28 and TRBJ1-4; 7 bases are a match to TRBD1. The V and J ends lost 6 bases and 2 bases, in that order; junction bases with no gene match: 6. The CDR3 runs 15 residues. The germline CDR1 and CDR2 sequences are MDHEN and SYDVKM. The CDR3 DNA follows: TGTGCCAGCAGCCGACGGGGACAGACTAATGAAAAACTGTTTTTT. Its protein product is CASSRRGQTNEKLFF.

The chain is built from TRBV15 and TRBJ2-2, with 7 positions matching TRBD2. The ends lost 0 bases at V and 5 bases at J; junction bases unmatched: 12. This CDR3 is built from 18 residues. Per the germline V gene, CDR1 is LNHNV and CDR2 is YYDKDF (reference sequence). Here the CDR3 DNA reads TGTGCCACCAGCAGAGATTATGCCCGGGAGGCGGGAACCGGGGAGCTGTTTTTT. This translates into CATSRDYAREAGTGELFF.

V and J are TRBV28 and TRBJ1-1; no reliable D call. Germline CDR1 reads MDHEN; CDR2 reads SYDVKM. Trimming removed 2 bases at V and 1 base at J, with 8 bases between. The CDR3 extends over 14 amino acids. The CDR3 is CASSLNPRNTEAFF. CDR3 nucleotide sequence: TGTGCCAGCAGTTTAAATCCCCGGAACACTGAAGCTTTCTTT.